This passage covers 19 T cell receptor beta chains from one sample sequenced in a study of T cell responses to AZD1222 COVID-19 vaccine. Libraries were prepared by immunoSEQ multiplex PCR; TCRdb keeps only in-frame clonotypes and omits some of them. The profile shows around 29,000 clones, about 93% of them singletons. The sample in question was peripheral blood, obtained on day 0 of AZD1222 vaccination. The source is an adult in good health.

This clone was seen a single time. The V and J genes are TRBV27 and TRBJ2-5; D unresolved. CDR3 size: 14 residues. Trimming took off 9 bases at V and 0 bases at J, with 14 bases between the two ends. The germline V gene encodes CDR1 MNHEY and CDR2 SMNVEV (reference sequence). Here the CDR3 reads CARLPGPYQETQYF. The DNA of the CDR3 is TGTGCCAGACTCCCGGGTCCGTACCAAGAGACCCAGTACTTC.

DNA for the CDR3: TGTGCCAGCAGCTCCCCGGGACAGGGGAATGAAAAACTGTTTTTT. It encodes CASSSPGQGNEKLFF. The chain uses TRBV5-5 and TRBJ1-4, with 10 bases lining up with TRBD1. After removal of 3 bases from V and 5 bases from J, the junction contained 4 bases not matched to a gene. CDR3 length: 15 residues. Germline loops: CDR1 SGHKS, CDR2 YYEKEE (reference sequence).

The gene calls are TRBV5-4 and TRBJ2-2; D call uncertain. There are 15 residues in the CDR3. Germline V CDR1 and CDR2: SGHNT, YYREEE (reference sequence). The V end was cut by 0 bases, the J end by 0 bases, with 6 bases between. The chain's CDR3 is CASSLGPANTGELFF. In DNA, the CDR3 is TGTGCCAGCAGCTTGGGACCCGCGAACACCGGGGAGCTGTTTTTT.

This CDR3 is CASSFSGTNYGYTF. The DNA for the CDR3 is TGTGCCAGCAGTTTTTCAGGGACCAACTATGGCTACACCTTC. J is TRBJ1-2 and V is TRBV28; a possible D gene is TRBD1 (5 bases). CDR3 length: 14 residues. The V end was cut by 3 bases, the J end by 2 bases, with 10 bases between. The V gene's germline CDR1 is MDHEN and CDR2 SYDVKM.

The chain joins TRBV6-5 to TRBJ1-6; weak D call: TRBD1 (5 bases). Per germline, CDR1 MNHEY and CDR2 SVGAGI. The CDR3 consists of 15 residues. V was clipped by 2 bases and J by 9 bases, with 14 bases between them. The CDR3 is CASSYNRGFGSPLHF. The CDR3 DNA sequence: TGTGCCAGCAGTTACAACCGGGGGTTTGGTTCACCCCTCCACTTT.

There are a few counts of this clone. The chain links TRBV28 to TRBJ2-3; maybe TRBD2 (5 bases). Germline-derived CDR1 and CDR2 are MDHEN and SYDVKM. CDR3 size: 14 residues. Trimming stripped 3 bases from V and 3 bases from J, with 10 bases between. In DNA, the CDR3 is TGTGCCAGCAGTTTCCTAGCTGGTACAGATACGCAGTATTTT. Translating it yields CASSFLAGTDTQYF.

The chain uses TRBV3-1 (or the pseudogene TRBV3-2) and TRBJ2-1, with 7 bases that match TRBD2. In germline, CDR1 is LGHDT, CDR2 YNNKEL (reference sequence). Germline trimming cut 1 base from V and 0 bases from J; bases unmatched to any gene: 6. The CDR3 runs 17 residues. CDR3 in amino acids: CASSQGSGLSSYNEQFF. The CDR3 DNA is TGTGCCAGCAGCCAAGGTAGCGGGTTGAGCTCCTACAATGAGCAGTTCTTC.

The chain has TRBV4-1 and TRBJ2-7, with D maybe TRBD2 (5 bases). Germline CDR1 and CDR2: MGHRA and YSYEKL. The CDR3 length is 14 residues. V gave up 6 bases and J gave up 7 bases, with 19 bases separating them. This chain's CDR3 is CASRVRESLGEQYF. The CDR3 nucleotides read TGCGCCAGCAGGGTAAGGGAGTCCTTGGGTGAGCAGTACTTC.

The chain recombines TRBV6-5 with TRBJ2-7; 7 bases are shared with TRBD1. CDR3 length equals 16 residues. The junction had 12 bases not matched to a gene; V was cut back by 3 bases and J by 4 bases. The germline V gene encodes CDR1 MNHEY and CDR2 SVGAGI. CDR3 sequence reads: CASSYVRGGRGYEQYF. CDR3 DNA sequence: TGTGCCAGCAGTTATGTAAGAGGGGGCAGGGGGTACGAGCAGTACTTC.

The chain recombines TRBV5-1 with TRBJ2-2, with no clear D. Germline V CDR1 and CDR2: SGHRS, YFSETQ. The CDR3 totals 15 residues. Trimming took off 6 bases at V and 0 bases at J, with 12 bases between the two ends. The CDR3 nucleotides read TGCGCCAGCACCTCCCCTGGTTCGAACACCGGGGAGCTGTTTTTT. Translated, it gives CASTSPGSNTGELFF.

The table lists this clone with a count of one. The chain combines TRBV12-3 or TRBV12-4 with TRBJ2-1; no clear D. The CDR3 totals 13 residues. V lost 2 bases to trimming and J lost 6 bases, with 8 bases between them. CDR3 nucleotides: TGTGCCAGCAGTTTACGTCCTGTCAATGAGCAGTTCTTC. Its translation is CASSLRPVNEQFF.

The chain uses TRBV19 and TRBJ2-1, with 11 bases identical to TRBD1. The CDR3 sequence is 17 residues long. V trimming: 6 bases; J trimming: 2 bases; junction bases outside the gene matches: 9. The germline CDR1 and CDR2 sequences are LNHDA and SQIVND (reference sequence). The CDR3 DNA reads TGTGCCAGTAGCAAAACCGGGACAGGGGGGACCTACAATGAGCAGTTCTTC. Protein sequence: CASSKTGTGGTYNEQFF.

The chain carries TRBV5-4 and TRBJ1-2; the D is unclear. The V end was cut by 0 bases, the J end by 5 bases, with 5 bases between. Germline CDR1 SGHNT, CDR2 YYREEE (reference sequence). The CDR3 has 12 amino acids. CDR3 sequence: CASSLEGYGYTF. The CDR3 coding sequence is TGTGCCAGCAGCTTGGAGGGATATGGCTACACCTTC.

The V gene is TRBV15, the J gene TRBJ1-5, with 8 bases aligning to TRBD1. The CDR3 has 20 amino acids. Germline-derived CDR1 and CDR2 are LNHNV and YYDKDF (reference sequence). After removal of 0 bases from V and 0 bases from J, the junction contained 13 bases not matched to a gene. CDR3 bases: TGTGCCACCAGCAGAGATTTGGGACAGGAGGGTCCTTATAGCAATCAGCCCCAGCATTTT. Encoded protein: CATSRDLGQEGPYSNQPQHF.

The chain recombines TRBV7-9 with TRBJ1-1, with D unresolved. CDR1 and CDR2 (germline): SEHNR, FQNEAQ (reference sequence). The CDR3 sequence is 16 residues long. Trimming removed 1 base at V and 0 bases at J, with 12 bases between. CDR3 coding DNA: TGTGCCAGCAGCTTAGAATCGGGGTCTATGAACACTGAAGCTTTCTTT. It is translated as CASSLESGSMNTEAFF.

The gene calls are TRBV2 and TRBJ2-7; maybe TRBD1 (6 bases). Trimming stripped 7 bases from V and 4 bases from J, with 11 bases between. Germline V gene lookup returns CDR1 SNHLY and CDR2 FYNNEI. CDR3 length: 12 residues. This chain's CDR3 is CASNQQGYEQYF. The DNA for the CDR3 is TGTGCCAGCAACCAACAGGGATACGAGCAGTACTTC.

For the CDR3, the DNA is TGTGCCAGCAGTGAACTAGCGGGAGGGCCAGATACGCAGTATTTT. Amino acids: CASSELAGGPDTQYF. V is TRBV6-1 and J is TRBJ2-3, with 12 bases fitting TRBD2. The CDR3 length is 15 residues. The J segment lost 4 bases and the V segment lost 2 bases, leaving 1 base of the junction unmatched. Germline V gene lookup returns CDR1 MNHNS and CDR2 SASEGT.

This chain connects TRBV23-1 to TRBJ2-1; D unclear. TRBV23-1 is an ORF; its function is uncertain. This CDR3 spans 17 amino acids. The V end was cut by 3 bases, the J end by 4 bases, with 19 bases between. The CDR3 DNA sequence: TGCGCCAGCAGTCAGGCCTTAAGGGTTGAAATATACAATGAGCAGTTCTTC. Translating gives CASSQALRVEIYNEQFF.

This chain links TRBV5-5 with TRBJ1-4; D gene unclear. This CDR3 is 15 amino acids long. V was cut by 4 bases and J by 0 bases, with 10 bases left in between. CDR1 is SGHKS, CDR2 YYEKEE, per germline (reference sequence). The CDR3 reads CASSLSPATNEKLFF. CDR3 nucleotide sequence: TGTGCCAGCAGCCTGTCCCCCGCAACTAATGAAAAACTGTTTTTT.